The 18 T cell receptor beta chains reported below all come from one sample, sequenced in a study. MiXCR was run by TCRdb on the 5' RACE reads, yielding one entry per CDR3 protein. The repertoire consists of about 43,000 distinct CDR3 sequences, with less than 30% occurring once and the leading ten covering around 3.9%. What was sequenced was memory CD4+ T cells sorted from a lymph node. Subset indicated: memory CD4+ T cells, CD4+CD45RO+CD25-. Receptors were obtained from a female donor with breast cancer.

This clonotype was seen ten or more times. The rearrangement links TRBV29-1 to TRBJ2-2; 8 positions match TRBD2. Germline assignment: CDR1 SQVTM and CDR2 ANQGSEA. CDR3 length equals 16 residues. Unmatched junction bases numbered 12, after V lost 4 bases and J lost 5 bases. The CDR3 coding sequence is TGCAGCGTTGGGGCCTCTGCGGGAGGCTGGACCGGGGAGCTGTTTTTT. It specifies CSVGASAGGWTGELFF.

The CDR3 sequence: CASSDVGHTQYF. The CDR3 DNA follows: TGTGCCAGCAGCGACGTGGGTCATACGCAGTATTTT. This chain links TRBV11-2 with TRBJ2-3; no clear D gene. V lost 5 bases to trimming and J lost 7 bases, with 10 bases between them. Germline lookup yields CDR1 SGHAT and CDR2 FQNNGV. The CDR3 runs 12 residues.

J is TRBJ1-2 and V is TRBV12-3 or TRBV12-4; D perhaps matches TRBD1 (5 bases). The germline V and J ends were trimmed by 3 bases and 2 bases, with 10 bases remaining between them. The CDR3 has 14 amino acids. The DNA of the CDR3 is TGTGCCAGCAGTTTCCATTCAGGGAACTATGGCTACACCTTC. Protein sequence: CASSFHSGNYGYTF.

This clonotype came up a few times. The chain links TRBV24-1 to TRBJ1-2; 9 nucleotides line up with TRBD1. The CDR3 covers 17 residues. V was pared by 5 bases and J by 5 bases, with 14 bases of the junction left unmatched. Germline CDR1 is KGHDR and CDR2 is SFDVKD. CDR3 loop: CATSARDNRGRRYGYTF. CDR3 in DNA: TGTGCCACCAGTGCAAGAGATAACAGGGGGCGCCGGTATGGCTACACCTTC.

This clonotype was seen a few times. The J gene is TRBJ2-1, the V gene TRBV29-1; TRBD1 matches at 9 bases. Looked up from germline, CDR1 is SQVTM and CDR2 is ANQGSEA. This CDR3 contains 14 residues. V shed 7 bases and J 7 bases; nucleotides not matched to a gene: 11. CDR3 amino acids: CSARSYRGPNEQFF. The CDR3 DNA follows: TGCAGCGCAAGGTCCTACAGGGGGCCGAATGAGCAGTTCTTC.

There are many counts of this clonotype. The V gene is TRBV6-5, the J gene TRBJ1-2; TRBD1 is a possible D gene (6 bases). Germline loops: CDR1 MNHEY, CDR2 SVGAGI. There are 13 residues in the CDR3. V was pared by 6 bases and J by 4 bases, with 12 bases between. As DNA, the CDR3 is TGTGCCAGCAGACCGACAGGCCTCTATGGCTACACCTTC. It yields the protein CASRPTGLYGYTF.

This clonotype has only one observation. A read error may produce the germline difference seen at one junction end. The chain links TRBV9 to TRBJ2-7; 7 bases map to TRBD1. The CDR3 contains 15 residues. The germline V gene has CDR1 SGDLS and CDR2 YYNGEE. The CDR3 spells CAGSVGGGSSYEQYF. The CDR3 DNA is TGTGCCGGCAGCGTAGGGGGCGGAAGCTCCTACGAGCAGTACTTC.

V and J are TRBV7-9 and TRBJ2-1, with 15 bases aligning to TRBD2. V shed 6 bases, J shed 7 bases, and the junction held 1 base outside the gene matches. Germline-derived CDR1 and CDR2 are SEHNR and FQNEAQ (reference sequence). The CDR3 covers 14 residues. The CDR3 sequence is CASRGTSGGNEQFF. The CDR3 region has the DNA TGTGCCAGCAGGGGGACTAGCGGGGGGAATGAGCAGTTCTTC.

This rearrangement joins TRBV6-2 or TRBV6-3 to TRBJ2-6; TRBD2 aligns across 7 bases. Unmatched junction bases numbered 9, after V lost 7 bases and J lost 0 bases. Germline loops: CDR1 MNHEY, CDR2 SVGEGT. The CDR3 loop spans 17 amino acids. This CDR3 is CASTLTSFPSGANVLTF. Here the CDR3 DNA reads TGTGCCAGCACCCTGACTAGCTTCCCCTCTGGGGCCAACGTCCTGACTTTC.

There are many counts of this clonotype. The chain recombines TRBV20-1 with TRBJ2-3; 9 positions agree with TRBD1. The CDR3 length is 13 residues. Losses at the gene ends were 6 bases for V and 4 bases for J; bases not matched to a gene: 5. Germline V CDR1 and CDR2: DFQATT, SNEGSKA (reference sequence). CDR3 sequence (DNA): TGCAGTGCCCAGAGGACAGGGGCAGATACGCAGTATTTT. It translates to CSAQRTGADTQYF.

The table lists this clonotype with a few counts. The J gene is TRBJ2-1, the V gene TRBV5-1; 8 bases are shared with TRBD2. V was pared by 0 bases and J by 9 bases, with 8 bases of the junction left unmatched. The CDR3 spans 15 residues. The V gene's germline CDR1 is SGHRS and CDR2 YFSETQ. The DNA for the CDR3 is TGCGCCAGCAGCTTGGCCGCAGGGGCGGGGGGTGAGCAGTTCTTC. Protein product: CASSLAAGAGGEQFF.

This clonotype was counted between two and nine times. The chain recombines TRBV5-1 with TRBJ2-3, with D tentatively TRBD2 (6 bases). Germline loops: CDR1 SGHRS, CDR2 YFSETQ. This CDR3 is built from 14 residues. V was pared by 1 base and J by 4 bases, with 10 bases between. The CDR3, as DNA: TGCGCCAGCAGCTTGCCCGGAGGGCCAGATACGCAGTATTTT. Protein product: CASSLPGGPDTQYF.

This clonotype was detected a few times. The chain carries TRBV6-5 and TRBJ1-4; no clear D. The germline gives CDR1 MNHEY, CDR2 SVGAGI. This CDR3 region has 14 residues. Trimming pared 6 bases from V and 2 bases from J, leaving 10 bases between. CDR3: CASSGDGTNEKLFF. CDR3 DNA: TGTGCCAGCAGCGGAGACGGGACTAATGAAAAACTGTTTTTT.

Ten or more counts support this clonotype. The rearrangement links TRBV7-2 to TRBJ2-3; D is unclear. The germline V gene encodes CDR1 SGHTA and CDR2 FQGNSA. CDR3 length: 12 amino acids. Trimming removed 4 bases from V and 4 bases from J, with 6 bases in between. For the CDR3, the DNA is TGTGCCAGCAGCTGGGAAGCAGATACGCAGTATTTT. Protein sequence: CASSWEADTQYF.

Comment on this clonotype: A junction boundary mismatches the germline segment, possibly from a read error. The chain has TRBV7-7 and TRBJ2-3; D gene ambiguous. The germline gives CDR1 SSHAT, CDR2 FNYEAQ (reference sequence). The CDR3 covers 13 residues. The CDR3 DNA reads TGTGCTAGCAGCTTAGTCGGCTCCGATACGCAGTATTTT. Encoded protein: CASSLVGSDTQYF.

The chain uses TRBV2 and TRBJ2-7, with D possibly TRBD2 on 6 matching bases. The length of the CDR3 is 13 residues. Germline CDR1 SNHLY, CDR2 FYNNEI. V gave up 8 bases and J gave up 5 bases, with 16 bases separating them. As DNA, the CDR3 is TGTGCCAGCCACGGGGGTTTAGAAAACGAGCAGTACTTC. Its translation: CASHGGLENEQYF.

Only a few counts were recorded for this clonotype. V is TRBV7-2 and J is TRBJ2-1, with a tentative D call TRBD2 (7 bases). Germline V gives CDR1 SGHTA, CDR2 FQGNSA. V lost 6 bases, J lost 8 bases, and 14 bases lay in between. This CDR3 has 13 amino acids. Here the CDR3 reads CASRGASGYEQFF. CDR3 sequence (DNA): TGTGCCAGCAGGGGGGCTAGCGGCTATGAGCAGTTCTTC.

In its sample, this clonotype was seen a few times. This CDR3 reads CASIKGLATDTQYF. In DNA form, the CDR3 reads TGTGCCAGCATCAAAGGACTAGCAACAGATACGCAGTATTTT. J is TRBJ2-3 and V is TRBV7-2, with 8 positions matching TRBD2. CDR3 length: 14 residues. V trimming: 7 bases; J trimming: 3 bases; junction bases outside the gene matches: 6. CDR1 and CDR2 (germline): SGHTA, FQGNSA.